These 14 T cell receptor beta chains originate from one sample sequenced in a study of human thymus T cells. Assay: immunoSEQ multiplex PCR; the TCRdb copy retains only in-frame clones and omits some. The sample has about 60,000 clones; roughly 94% are singletons. The sequenced sample was blood. These receptor sequences come from a boy less than two years old with a congenital heart defect but otherwise immunologically healthy.

J is TRBJ1-1 and V is TRBV5-4; D is unclear. The CDR3 loop spans 11 amino acids. CDR1 is SGHNT, CDR2 YYREEE, per germline (reference sequence). V was clipped by 1 base and J by 2 bases, with 0 bases between them. The CDR3 is CASSLNTEAFF. Here the CDR3 DNA reads TGTGCCAGCAGCTTGAACACTGAAGCTTTCTTT.

V is TRBV11-2 and J is TRBJ1-2; no clear D gene. Germline CDR1 reads SGHAT; CDR2 reads FQNNGV. This CDR3 has 14 residues. The V end lost 5 bases, the J end lost 5 bases, and 15 bases lay between the germline ends. The DNA of the CDR3 is TGTGCCAGCAGCCCGGACTCCTCGGGGTATGGCTACACCTTC. As protein: CASSPDSSGYGYTF.

The chain employs TRBV6-1 and TRBJ1-6; D not certain. The germline V gene encodes CDR1 MNHNS and CDR2 SASEGT. V lost 1 base, J lost 9 bases, and 10 bases lay in between. The CDR3 covers 14 residues. CDR3 amino acids: CASSEVEGASPLHF. The CDR3 DNA is TGTGCCAGCAGTGAAGTGGAGGGAGCTTCACCCCTCCACTTT.

This clone was detected a few times. The chain carries TRBV4-1 and TRBJ2-7; 7 bases align to TRBD2. V dropped 5 bases and J dropped 0; count of bases not matched to a gene: 7. The germline gives CDR1 MGHRA, CDR2 YSYEKL. The CDR3 length is 15 residues. The CDR3 region has the DNA TGCGCCAGCAGCTGCTTTAGACTAGCCTCCTACGAGCAGTACTTC. Its translation is CASSCFRLASYEQYF.

This sequence joins TRBV11-3 and TRBJ2-5; 7 nucleotides match TRBD2. The V and J ends lost 5 bases and 2 bases, in that order; junction bases with no gene match: 5. The CDR3 is 14 amino acids. Per the germline V gene, CDR1 is SGHNT and CDR2 is YENEEA. CDR3 nucleotide sequence: TGTGCCAGCAGCACTCGTAGCGGGCAAGAGACCCAGTACTTC. Translated, it gives CASSTRSGQETQYF.

Written as DNA, the CDR3 is TGTGCCAGCAGCTTATCCTTCGGCAGCACTGAAGCTTTCTTT. This encodes CASSLSFGSTEAFF. The chain links TRBV7-7 to TRBJ1-1, with unresolved D. V shed 2 bases and J shed 4 bases, with 11 bases lying between them. CDR1 and CDR2 (germline): SSHAT, FNYEAQ (reference sequence). The CDR3 covers 14 residues.

The J gene is TRBJ1-5, the V gene TRBV6-5; possibly TRBD1 for D (5 bases). The CDR3 loop spans 15 amino acids. Germline V CDR1 and CDR2: MNHEY, SVGAGI. V was shortened by 6 bases and J by 7 bases, with 19 bases between the two germline ends. The CDR3 DNA is TGTGCCAGCAGACCTCGGACCAAGGGGATCCAGCCCCAGCATTTT. Its protein product is CASRPRTKGIQPQHF.

The V gene is TRBV27, the J gene TRBJ2-7; the match to TRBD2 covers 13 bases. CDR3 length: 19 residues. V gave up 6 bases and J gave up 4 bases; unmatched junction bases: 18. Per germline, CDR1 MNHEY and CDR2 SMNVEV (reference sequence). The CDR3 spells CASRRGGAGLAGVGYEQYF. CDR3 in DNA: TGTGCCAGCAGACGTGGGGGGGCCGGACTAGCGGGAGTTGGGTACGAGCAGTACTTC.

This clone was counted once. This chain uses TRBV5-4 with TRBJ2-3; 7 nucleotides agree with TRBD1. The V gene end was trimmed by 6 bases and the J gene end by 0 bases; junction bases not matched to a gene: 10. The germline V gene has CDR1 SGHNT and CDR2 YYREEE (reference sequence). The CDR3 runs to 16 residues. The CDR3 DNA is TGTGCCAGCACCCTTGAAAAGGGGGCTAGCACAGATACGCAGTATTTT. Protein sequence: CASTLEKGASTDTQYF. Full variable domain (remainder filled in from reference TRBV5-4 and TRBJ2-3): ETGVTQSPTHLIKTRGQQVTLRCSSQSGHNTVSWYQQALGQGPQFIFQYYREEENGRGNFPPRFSGLQFPNYSSELNVNALELDDSALYLCASTLEKGASTDTQYFGPGTRLTVL.

The chain carries TRBV29-1 and TRBJ1-4, with D possibly matching TRBD1 (5 bases). V shed 5 bases and J shed 5 bases, with 12 bases lying between them. Germline loops: CDR1 SQVTM, CDR2 ANQGSEA. The CDR3 is 13 residues long. CDR3 loop: CSVMRGVNEKLFF. CDR3 nucleotide sequence: TGCAGCGTTATGCGGGGGGTAAATGAAAAACTGTTTTTT.

V is TRBV4-1 and J is TRBJ2-3, with 8 bases that match TRBD1. Unmatched junction bases numbered 5, after V lost 4 bases and J lost 2 bases. The CDR3 consists of 15 residues. Germline lookup yields CDR1 MGHRA and CDR2 YSYEKL. CDR3 in amino acids: CASSLQGAYTDTQYF. The CDR3, as DNA: TGCGCCAGCAGCCTCCAGGGGGCTTACACAGATACGCAGTATTTT.

J is TRBJ2-3 and V is TRBV9; unclear D gene. Looked up from germline, CDR1 is SGDLS and CDR2 is YYNGEE. V lost 0 bases and J 1 base, leaving 12 bases between the germline ends. The length of the CDR3 is 16 residues. The CDR3 region is CASSVATGHGTDTQYF. The CDR3 nucleotides are TGTGCCAGCAGCGTAGCTACGGGTCACGGCACAGATACGCAGTATTTT.

This sequence joins TRBV28 and TRBJ1-1; D not certain. CDR1 and CDR2 from the germline V gene are MDHEN and SYDVKM. This CDR3 region has 11 residues. The V end was cut by 10 bases, the J end by 0 bases, with 6 bases between. The CDR3 sequence is CATKMNTEAFF. The DNA of the CDR3 is TGTGCCACCAAGATGAACACTGAAGCTTTCTTT.

This clone was detected only once. The V call is TRBV19, the J call TRBJ2-1; possible D gene TRBD1, 6 bases. V was pared by 3 bases and J by 2 bases, with 8 bases between. Germline-derived CDR1 and CDR2 are LNHDA and SQIVND (reference sequence). This CDR3 is built from 14 residues. In nucleotides, the CDR3 is TGTGCCAGTAGTATGGACAGCGCCTACAATGAGCAGTTCTTC. Protein: CASSMDSAYNEQFF.